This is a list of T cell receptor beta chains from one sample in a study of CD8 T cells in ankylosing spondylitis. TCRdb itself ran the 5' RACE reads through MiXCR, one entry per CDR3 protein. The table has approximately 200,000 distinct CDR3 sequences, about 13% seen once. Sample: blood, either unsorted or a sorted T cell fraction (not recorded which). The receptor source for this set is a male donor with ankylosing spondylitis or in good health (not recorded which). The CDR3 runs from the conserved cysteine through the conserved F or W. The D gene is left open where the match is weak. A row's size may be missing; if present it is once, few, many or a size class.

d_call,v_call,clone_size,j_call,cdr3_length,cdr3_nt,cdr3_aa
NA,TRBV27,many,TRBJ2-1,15,TGTGCCAGCAGCTTTGGGGCCGGGGGTTACAATGAGCAGTTCTTC,CASSFGAGGYNEQFF
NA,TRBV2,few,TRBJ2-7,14,TGTGCCAGCCCGTGGGACACCCCTAACTACGAGCAGTACTTC,CASPWDTPNYEQYF
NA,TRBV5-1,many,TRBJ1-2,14,TGCGCCAGCAGCCCTTCCCCGGGACACTATGGCTACACCTTC,CASSPSPGHYGYTF
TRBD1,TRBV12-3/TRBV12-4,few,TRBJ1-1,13,TGTGCCAGCAGCCGGACAGGGGCCACTGAAGCTTTCTTT,CASSRTGATEAFF
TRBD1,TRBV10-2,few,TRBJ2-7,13,TGCGCCAGCAGGGGGGACAGGGCCTACGAGCAGTACTTC,CASRGDRAYEQYF
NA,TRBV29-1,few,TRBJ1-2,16,TGCAGCGTTGAAGGGCCCGGAGGGGATTTTAACTATGGCTACACCTTC,CSVEGPGGDFNYGYTF
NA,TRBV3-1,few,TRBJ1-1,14,TGTGCCAGCAGCCAAGAGGACGTGAACACTGAAGCTTTCTTT,CASSQEDVNTEAFF
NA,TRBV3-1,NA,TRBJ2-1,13,TGTGCCAGCAGCCAAGGTATGGGAGATGAGCAGTTCTTC,CASSQGMGDEQFF
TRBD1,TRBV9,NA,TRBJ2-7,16,TGTGCCAGCAGCGTAGGTGGGGTGACAGGGACCTACGAGCAGTACTTC,CASSVGGVTGTYEQYF
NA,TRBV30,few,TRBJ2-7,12,TGTGCCGGGGACATCCTCTTTGGGGAGCAGTACTTC,CAGDILFGEQYF
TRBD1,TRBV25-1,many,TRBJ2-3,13,TGTGCCAGCAAGACAGGGGCCACAGATACGCAGTATTTT,CASKTGATDTQYF
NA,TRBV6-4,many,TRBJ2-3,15,TGTGCCAGCAGTGACAGCCCAGATAGCACAGATACGCAGTATTTT,CASSDSPDSTDTQYF
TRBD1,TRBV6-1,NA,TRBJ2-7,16,TGTGCCAGCAGTGAATCCTTGGGACAGGGGACCTACGAGCAGTACTTC,CASSESLGQGTYEQYF
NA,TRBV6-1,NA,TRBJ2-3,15,TGTGCCAGCAGTCCTCTACTCCTGGAGGCAGATACGCAGTATTTT,CASSPLLLEADTQYF
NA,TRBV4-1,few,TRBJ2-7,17,TGCGCCAGCAGCCAAGAGAGTTACGCAGGATCCTCCTACGAGCAGTACTTC,CASSQESYAGSSYEQYF
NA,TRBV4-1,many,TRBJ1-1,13,TGCGCCAGCAGCCAATATCTGTACACTGAAGCTTTCTTT,CASSQYLYTEAFF
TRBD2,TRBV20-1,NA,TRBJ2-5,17,TGCAGTGCGACTTCTGCTAGCGGCCGATCGGTAGGAGAGACCCAGTACTTC,CSATSASGRSVGETQYF
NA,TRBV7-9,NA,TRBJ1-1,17,TGTGCCAGCAGATCCGTCCTGGGCAGGGGTATGAACACTGAAGCTTTCTTT,CASRSVLGRGMNTEAFF
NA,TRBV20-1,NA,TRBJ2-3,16,TGCAGTGCTAGAGATCCCCCGGGGAGTGGCACAGATACGCAGTATTTT,CSARDPPGSGTDTQYF
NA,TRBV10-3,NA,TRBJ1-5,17,TGTGCCTTCAGTTTTGATGTCGCGGGGGCGCGCGGTCAGCCCCAGCATTTT,CAFSFDVAGARGQPQHF
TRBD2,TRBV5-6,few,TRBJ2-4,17,TGTGCCAGCAGCTTGACGGGACTAGCGTCTCCCAAAAACATTCAGTACTTC,CASSLTGLASPKNIQYF
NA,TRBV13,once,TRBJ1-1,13,TGTGCCAGCGGGATTCTCATGAACACTGAAGCTTTCTTT,CASGILMNTEAFF
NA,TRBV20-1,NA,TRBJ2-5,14,TGCAGTGCTACCCGGGGGGCTGGAAAGGAGACCCAGTACTTC,CSATRGAGKETQYF